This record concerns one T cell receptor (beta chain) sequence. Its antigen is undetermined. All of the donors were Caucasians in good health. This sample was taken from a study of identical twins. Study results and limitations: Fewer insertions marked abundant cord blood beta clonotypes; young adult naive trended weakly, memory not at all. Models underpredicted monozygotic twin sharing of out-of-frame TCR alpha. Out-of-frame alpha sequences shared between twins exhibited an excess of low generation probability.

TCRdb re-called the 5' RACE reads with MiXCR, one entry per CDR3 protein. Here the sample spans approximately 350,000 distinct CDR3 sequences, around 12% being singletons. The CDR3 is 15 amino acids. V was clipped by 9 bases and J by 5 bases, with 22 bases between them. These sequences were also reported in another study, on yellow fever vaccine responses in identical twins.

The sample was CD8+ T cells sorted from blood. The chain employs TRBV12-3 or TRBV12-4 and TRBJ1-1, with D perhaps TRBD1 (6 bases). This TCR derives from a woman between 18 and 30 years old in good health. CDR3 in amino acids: CASGGGPSRGTEAFF. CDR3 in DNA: TGTGCCAGTGGGGGCGGACCTTCCCGGGGGACTGAAGCTTTCTTT.